This T cell receptor beta chain was sequenced for a study of Ad26.COV2.S vaccination and SARS-CoV-2 variants. Turning to the study itself: Donor was one of the participants in the Ad26.COV2.S arm of the COV1001 trial.

General study findings and limits: Vaccine and placebo recipients had similar non-spike TCR breadth.

Described treatment: over 15 received Ad26.COV2.S at low or high dose, single or two shots; about 5 received placebo; per-sample allocation not given. Repertoires come from day 63 after the first vaccine or placebo injection. In the vaccine, an Ad26 vector expressed the SARS-CoV-2 spike of the Wuhan strain. For this clone: Its target is unknown.

TCRdb keeps only in-frame clones here, not all; method: immunoSEQ multiplex PCR. The data contain about 320,000 clones, around 90% of them singletons. This clonotype was obtained from a person aged 18-65 years who received the Ad26.COV2.S COVID-19 vaccine or a placebo. The source material was peripheral blood, sampled in a trial of Ad26.COV2.S vaccine versus placebo.

The CDR3 region is CASSFASRETQYF. Here the CDR3 DNA reads TGTGCCAGCAGCTTTGCTAGCCGGGAGACCCAGTACTTC. The rearrangement links TRBV9 to TRBJ2-5; a possible D gene is TRBD2 (5 bases). Trimming left V 4 bases short and J 5 bases short, with 12 bases between. The V gene's germline CDR1 is SGDLS and CDR2 YYNGEE. The CDR3 is 13 amino acids.